A selection of T cell receptor beta chains follows, all from one sample in a study of T cell changes during pregnancy in multiple sclerosis. The table came from immunoSEQ multiplex PCR; TCRdb's copy has only in-frame clones and leaves some out. The table records 90,000 or so clones, 94% of them present only once. The sequencing here drew on peripheral blood, taken after pregnancy. The receptors stem from a female donor in good health, enrolled as a control in a pregnancy study. Both conserved end residues are part of each CDR3. A D gene is named only where the DNA matches it firmly. Size values are once, few and many counts, or a class for expanded clones, and some rows have none.

V gene,D gene,clone size,J gene,CDR3 length,CDR3 protein,CDR3 DNA
TRBV6-5,.,.,TRBJ1-1,13,CASSWDMNTEAFF,TGTGCCAGCAGTTGGGACATGAACACTGAAGCTTTCTTT
TRBV7-6,TRBD2,once,TRBJ2-1,15,CASSLGGEGQGEQFF,TGTGCCAGCAGCTTGGGGGGGGAGGGCCAAGGTGAGCAGTTCTTC
TRBV19,TRBD2,.,TRBJ2-7,16,CASSIVTSGTPYEQYF,TGTGCCAGTAGTATCGTGACTAGCGGGACCCCCTACGAGCAGTACTTC
TRBV4-1,.,.,TRBJ1-5,18,CASSPQIAGTRPNQPQHF,TGCGCCAGCAGCCCACAGATAGCCGGGACTCGCCCTAATCAGCCCCAGCATTTT
TRBV5-1,TRBD2,.,TRBJ2-3,16,CASSLPSGSFTDTQYF,TGCGCCAGCAGCTTGCCTAGCGGGTCTTTCACAGATACGCAGTATTTT
TRBV6-1,TRBD2,.,TRBJ2-1,16,CASSAPGLAGYNEQFF,TGTGCCAGCAGTGCTCCGGGACTAGCGGGTTACAATGAGCAGTTCTTC
TRBV5-1,.,.,TRBJ2-1,16,CASTFSRGELNNEQFF,TGCGCCAGCACTTTTTCCAGGGGGGAACTGAACAATGAGCAGTTCTTC
TRBV6-5,TRBD2,.,TRBJ2-7,15,CASSDPLAGLGEQYF,TGTGCCAGCAGCGACCCTCTAGCGGGACTGGGCGAGCAGTACTTC
TRBV28,.,.,TRBJ1-1,13,CASSLAPNTEAFF,TGTGCCAGCAGTTTGGCACCGAACACTGAAGCTTTCTTT
TRBV5-6,.,.,TRBJ2-2,17,CASSLWAQESNTGELFF,TGTGCCAGCAGCTTATGGGCACAGGAGTCGAACACCGGGGAGCTGTTTTTT
TRBV28,TRBD2,.,TRBJ2-3,14,CASSFLAGTDTQYF,TGTGCCAGCTCCTTCCTAGCGGGCACAGATACGCAGTATTTT
TRBV27,TRBD1,.,TRBJ1-2,13,CASSLSGAGGHTF,TGTGCCAGCAGTTTATCGGGGGCAGGGGGGCACACCTTC
TRBV4-1,.,.,TRBJ1-1,17,CASSQETPSGVVPQAFF,TGCGCCAGCAGCCAAGAGACCCCTTCGGGTGTTGTACCCCAGGCTTTCTTT
TRBV15,TRBD2,.,TRBJ2-7,14,CATSRRSGGYEQYF,TGTGCCACCAGCAGGCGTAGCGGGGGCTACGAGCAGTACTTC
TRBV11-2,TRBD1,.,TRBJ2-5,16,CASSFPGTGVRETQYF,TGTGCCAGCAGTTTCCCCGGGACAGGGGTCAGGGAGACCCAGTACTTC
TRBV7-9,.,.,TRBJ2-7,16,CASSLNRLGWNSEQYF,TGTGCCAGCAGCTTAAATAGGCTGGGCTGGAATTCCGAGCAGTACTTC
TRBV7-9,.,.,TRBJ1-1,13,CASSLEAGTEAFF,TGTGCCAGCAGCTTAGAGGCAGGGACTGAAGCTTTCTTT
TRBV18,TRBD1,.,TRBJ2-2,15,CASSPRQGVAGELFF,TGTGCCAGCTCACCTCGACAGGGCGTTGCCGGGGAGCTGTTTTTT
TRBV10-3,.,.,TRBJ2-1,13,CAISDSSYNEQFF,TGTGCCATCAGTGATAGCTCCTACAATGAGCAGTTCTTC
TRBV2,TRBD2,.,TRBJ2-7,16,CASSELGGRVSYEQYF,TGTGCCAGCAGTGAATTAGGCGGGAGGGTATCTTACGAGCAGTACTTC
TRBV25-1,TRBD2,.,TRBJ2-2,17,CATEKRTSGTDTGELFF,TGTGCCACGGAAAAGAGAACTAGCGGGACCGACACCGGGGAGCTGTTTTTT
TRBV27,TRBD2,.,TRBJ2-7,14,CASRPGTSGTEQYF,TGTGCCAGCAGACCCGGGACTAGCGGGACCGAGCAGTACTTC
TRBV10-3,TRBD2,.,TRBJ2-5,15,CAISDDNSGSETQYF,TGTGCCATCAGTGATGACAATAGCGGGTCGGAGACCCAGTACTTC
TRBV28,.,.,TRBJ1-1,15,CASSLRRGGDTEAFF,TGTGCCAGCAGTTTGAGGAGGGGAGGGGACACTGAAGCTTTCTTT
TRBV20-1,.,once,TRBJ2-7,11,CSASQGYEQYF,TGCAGTGCTAGTCAGGGCTACGAGCAGTACTTC
TRBV10-3,.,once,TRBJ2-1,13,CAISESTGTPFLF,TGTGCCATCAGTGAGTCGACTGGAACACCCTTTCTCTTC
TRBV5-1,TRBD2,.,TRBJ2-2,16,CASSGTSGSKSGELFF,TGCGCCAGCAGCGGGACTAGCGGGAGTAAGAGCGGGGAGCTGTTTTTT
TRBV19,.,.,TRBJ1-5,15,CASLPVGEGHQPQHF,TGTGCCAGTCTGCCTGTTGGGGAGGGGCATCAGCCCCAGCATTTT
TRBV19,TRBD2,.,TRBJ2-1,15,CASASGRISYNEQFF,TGTGCCAGTGCTAGCGGGAGAATCTCCTACAATGAGCAGTTCTTC
TRBV5-6,TRBD1,.,TRBJ1-2,17,CASSLGGATGAAYGYTF,TGTGCCAGCAGCTTGGGAGGGGCCACAGGGGCGGCCTATGGCTACACCTTC
TRBV4-1,TRBD2,.,TRBJ2-7,16,CASRPVVAGGTYEQYF,TGCGCCAGCAGACCGGTCGTAGCGGGAGGGACCTACGAGCAGTACTTC
TRBV11-3,.,.,TRBJ2-1,17,CASSFSLRGSSYNEQFF,TGTGCCAGCAGCTTCTCCTTAAGGGGAAGCTCCTACAATGAGCAGTTCTTC
TRBV27,TRBD1,.,TRBJ2-7,18,CASSFGQGRYPSSYEQYF,TGTGCCAGCAGTTTTGGACAGGGCCGATACCCAAGCTCCTACGAGCAGTACTTC
TRBV28,TRBD1,.,TRBJ2-7,15,CASSSRDRSSYEQYF,TGTGCCAGCAGTTCCCGGGACAGGTCCTCCTACGAGCAGTACTTC
TRBV6-1,.,.,TRBJ2-1,16,CASRELDGRPYNEQFF,TGTGCCAGCAGGGAACTAGATGGCCGCCCCTACAATGAGCAGTTCTTC
TRBV18,.,.,TRBJ2-3,14,CASSQGASTDTQYF,TGTGCCAGCTCACAGGGAGCTAGCACAGATACGCAGTATTTT
TRBV7-2,.,.,TRBJ2-5,14,CASSATRVQETQYF,TGTGCCAGCAGCGCCACTAGGGTACAAGAGACCCAGTACTTC
TRBV7-2,TRBD2,.,TRBJ2-7,14,CASSPGGSSYEQYF,TGTGCCAGCAGCCCGGGGGGTTCCTCCTACGAGCAGTACTTC
TRBV7-9,TRBD1,.,TRBJ1-4,14,CASSLRTGEEKLFF,TGTGCCAGCAGCTTGAGGACAGGGGAAGAAAAACTGTTTTTT
TRBV6-1,.,.,TRBJ1-1,14,CASSRAVMNTEAFF,TGTGCCAGCAGCCGCGCCGTCATGAACACTGAAGCTTTCTTT
TRBV5-1,.,.,TRBJ2-7,15,CASSYRDSISYEQYF,TGCGCCAGCAGCTACCGGGACTCCATCTCCTACGAGCAGTACTTC
TRBV29-1,.,.,TRBJ2-3,14,CSVGDSLSGDTQYF,TGCAGCGTGGGGGACAGCCTCAGCGGGGATACGCAGTATTTT
TRBV5-1,.,.,TRBJ2-1,15,CASSLGLGEQGEQFF,TGCGCCAGCAGCTTGGGACTAGGTGAGCAGGGTGAGCAGTTCTTC
TRBV6-6,TRBD1,.,TRBJ2-2,15,CASSSDRGSAGELFF,TGTGCCAGCAGTTCAGACAGGGGAAGCGCCGGGGAGCTGTTTTTT
TRBV5-1,TRBD1,.,TRBJ2-5,14,CASSLWGQGETQYF,TGCGCCAGCAGCTTGTGGGGACAGGGGGAGACCCAGTACTTC
TRBV7-9,.,.,TRBJ2-5,16,CASSLGWTPVRETQYF,TGTGCCAGCAGCTTAGGGTGGACACCGGTCCGAGAGACCCAGTACTTC
TRBV7-2,TRBD2,.,TRBJ2-1,17,CASSLGGSGRLRNEQFF,TGTGCCAGCAGCTTAGGAGGGAGCGGGAGGTTAAGGAATGAGCAGTTCTTC
TRBV5-5,.,once,TRBJ2-7,15,CASSLAVSDSYEQYF,TGTGCCAGCAGCCTGGCCGTGTCAGACTCCTACGAGCAGTACTTC
TRBV28,.,.,TRBJ1-5,16,CASSLWRAPSNQPQHF,TGTGCCAGCAGTTTATGGCGGGCCCCCAGCAATCAGCCCCAGCATTTT
TRBV29-1,.,.,TRBJ1-1,12,CSVAIGGTEAFF,TGCAGCGTTGCTATCGGGGGCACTGAAGCTTTCTTT